This passage covers 18 T cell receptor beta chains from one sample sequenced in a study of PD-L1 blockade in urothelial cancer. The data were produced by immunoSEQ multiplex PCR, yet TCRdb's version contains in-frame clones alone and is incomplete. The sample has more than 20,000 clones, approximately 88% seen once; the top ten hold 2.5% to 3.5%. Sequenced material: PBMCs, taken around atezolizumab (anti-PD-L1) treatment. The receptor set was obtained from a man aged 50-59 years with urothelial cancer.

This chain joins TRBV9 and TRBJ1-2, with no clear D. V was trimmed by 10 bases and J by 2 bases, leaving 18 bases between them. This CDR3 is 14 amino acids long. Per germline, CDR1 SGDLS and CDR2 YYNGEE. The DNA for the CDR3 is TGTGCCTCCACTCGGTTGACCGGGAACTATGGCTACACCTTC. Protein: CASTRLTGNYGYTF.

The chain links TRBV15 to TRBJ1-1, with no clear D. Germline assignment: CDR1 LNHNV and CDR2 YYDKDF (reference sequence). The CDR3 is 15 residues long. Between the trimmed V and J ends, which lost 0 bases and 2 bases, there was a span of 10 bases. As DNA, the CDR3 is TGTGCCACCAGCAGAGACAGGTCCCTTAACACTGAAGCTTTCTTT. This translates into CATSRDRSLNTEAFF.

This chain connects TRBV5-5 to TRBJ2-7; D gene unclear. This CDR3 region has 14 residues. V lost 0 bases and J 0 bases, leaving 7 bases between the germline ends. The germline V gene has CDR1 SGHKS and CDR2 YYEKEE (reference sequence). CDR3 nucleotide sequence: TGTGCCAGCAGCTTGGGCCAGGACTCCTACGAGCAGTACTTC. This sequence encodes CASSLGQDSYEQYF.

This rearrangement joins TRBV5-1 to TRBJ1-2, with D perhaps matching TRBD1 (6 bases). V gave up 4 bases and J gave up 2 bases, with 12 bases separating them. The CDR3 is 14 amino acids. CDR1 is SGHRS, CDR2 YFSETQ, per germline. The CDR3 bases are TGCGCCAGCAGCGCGGACAGTTTAAACTATGGCTACACCTTC. Protein sequence: CASSADSLNYGYTF.

This sequence joins TRBV27 and TRBJ1-5; D gene unclear. The CDR3 extends over 14 amino acids. V shed 0 bases and J shed 2 bases, with 5 bases lying between them. Germline lookup yields CDR1 MNHEY and CDR2 SMNVEV (reference sequence). The CDR3 region has the DNA TGTGCCAGCAGTTTATCCGGGGGCAATCAGCCCCAGCATTTT. Translation gives CASSLSGGNQPQHF.

This clone came up a few times. The V and J genes are TRBV6-1 and TRBJ1-6, with TRBD1 matching over 7 bases. The CDR3 loop spans 15 amino acids. Trimming at V came to 2 bases and at J to 7 bases, leaving 5 bases not matched to a gene. CDR1 is MNHNS, CDR2 SASEGT, per germline. For the CDR3, the DNA is TGTGCCAGCAGTGAAAAGGGGGCTGGAAATTCACCCCTCCACTTT. Translation gives CASSEKGAGNSPLHF.

This clone was picked up one time. V gene TRBV28 combines with J gene TRBJ2-7; 7 positions match TRBD1. The CDR3 sequence is 15 residues long. V was pared by 5 bases and J by 1 base, with 8 bases of the junction left unmatched. Germline CDR1 is MDHEN and CDR2 is SYDVKM. The CDR3 nucleotides read TGTGCCAGCAGTCTCCGGGACAGCTATTCCTACGAGCAGTACTTC. Translating it yields CASSLRDSYSYEQYF.

The chain combines TRBV15 with TRBJ2-2; D remains ambiguous. The germline V gene encodes CDR1 LNHNV and CDR2 YYDKDF (reference sequence). The CDR3 sequence is 14 residues long. Deletions cut 4 bases from V and 4 bases from J, with 10 bases between. This chain's CDR3 is CATSTGGGTGELFF. The CDR3 bases are TGTGCCACCAGCACCGGTGGTGGCACCGGGGAGCTGTTTTTT.

The chain has TRBV7-8 and TRBJ2-7; D ambiguous. This CDR3 is 13 amino acids long. Germline V gene sequence: CDR1 SGHVS, CDR2 FQNEAQ. The germline V and J ends were trimmed by 0 bases and 0 bases, with 3 bases remaining between them. CDR3 sequence reads: CASSLASSYEQYF. In DNA form, the CDR3 reads TGTGCCAGCAGCTTAGCGAGCTCCTACGAGCAGTACTTC. Together with reference TRBV7-8 and TRBJ2-7, the CDR3 gives the full variable domain: GAGVSQSPRYKVAKRGQDVALRCDPISGHVSLFWYQQALGQGPEFLTYFQNEAQLDKSGLPSDRFFAERPEGSVSTLKIQRTQQEDSAVYLCASSLASSYEQYFGPGTRLTVT.

The chain employs TRBV10-2 and TRBJ2-7; 7 nucleotides agree with TRBD2. Germline CDR1 and CDR2: WSHSY and SAAADI. This CDR3 is 12 amino acids long. V lost 7 bases to trimming and J lost 3 bases; unmatched junction nucleotides: 3. The CDR3 loop is CASMWGGYEQYF. For the CDR3, the DNA is TGCGCCAGCATGTGGGGGGGCTACGAGCAGTACTTC.

The chain is built from TRBV6-6 and TRBJ1-5; TRBD1 matches at 7 bases. CDR1 and CDR2 from the germline V gene are MNHNY and SVGAGI (reference sequence). With 5 bases clipped from V and 9 bases from J, the junction kept 13 bases outside the gene matches. This CDR3 has 15 residues. The CDR3 nucleotides read TGTGCCAGCAGTGGGACAGAGGGACTTGAACGGCCCCAGCATTTT. It encodes CASSGTEGLERPQHF.

The gene calls are TRBV15 and TRBJ2-1; 9 bases line up with TRBD1. CDR1 and CDR2 from the germline V gene are LNHNV and YYDKDF (reference sequence). The CDR3 contains 17 residues. The V segment lost 2 bases and the J segment 3 bases; nucleotides outside the gene matches: 8. The CDR3 region has the DNA TGTGCCACCAGCAGATATACCGGGACAGGGAACTACAATGAGCAGTTCTTC. Its translation: CATSRYTGTGNYNEQFF.

The chain carries TRBV11-2 and TRBJ2-5, with TRBD2 matching over 13 bases. Losses at the gene ends were 8 bases for V and 4 bases for J; bases not matched to a gene: 4. The CDR3 is 14 amino acids. In germline, CDR1 is SGHAT, CDR2 FQNNGV. CDR3 coding DNA: TGTGCCAGCCAGGGACTAGCGGGGCGAGAGACCCAGTACTTC. Amino acid sequence: CASQGLAGRETQYF.

The chain recombines TRBV19 with TRBJ2-7; D remains unclear. Trimming left V 11 bases short and J 0 bases short, with 17 bases between. CDR1 is LNHDA and CDR2 is SQIVND in the germline V gene (reference sequence). The CDR3 has 14 amino acids. CDR3 loop: CAGYASRVSYEQYF. Written as DNA, the CDR3 is TGTGCCGGTTACGCCAGCCGGGTCTCCTACGAGCAGTACTTC.

This chain connects TRBV5-1 to TRBJ2-1, with 12 bases matching TRBD1. V was pared by 4 bases and J by 5 bases, with 7 bases of the junction left unmatched. The CDR3 is 16 residues long. Germline V gene sequence: CDR1 SGHRS, CDR2 YFSETQ. CDR3 DNA sequence: TGCGCCAGCAGCAGACCCGGGACAGGGGGCAACAATGAGCAGTTCTTC. Protein product: CASSRPGTGGNNEQFF. Based on the CDR3 plus reference TRBV5-1 and TRBJ2-1, the full variable domain is KAGVTQTPRYLIKTRGQQVTLSCSPISGHRSVSWYQQTPGQGLQFLFEYFSETQRNKGNFPGRFSGRQFSNSRSEMNVSTLELGDSALYLCASSRPGTGGNNEQFFGPGTRLTVL.

The chain combines TRBV15 with TRBJ1-1; 8 bases agree with TRBD1. In germline, CDR1 is LNHNV, CDR2 YYDKDF (reference sequence). V shed 9 bases and J 5 bases; nucleotides not matched to a gene: 14. This CDR3 contains 15 residues. The CDR3 DNA is TGTGCCACTTACCTTATCCAGGGGGCTAAGACTGAAGCTTTCTTT. Translating gives CATYLIQGAKTEAFF.

The chain employs TRBV5-4 and TRBJ2-2; TRBD1 is a possible D gene (6 bases). CDR1 is SGHNT and CDR2 is YYREEE in the germline V gene (reference sequence). V was trimmed by 4 bases and J by 3 bases, leaving 16 bases between them. The CDR3 spans 16 residues. The CDR3 loop reads CASSSNRVADTGELFF. The CDR3 nucleotides read TGTGCCAGCAGCAGCAACAGGGTGGCGGACACCGGGGAGCTGTTTTTT.

This chain links TRBV5-1 with TRBJ2-1; perhaps TRBD1 as D (6 bases). Germline V gene data show CDR1 as SGHRS and CDR2 as YFSETQ. CDR3 length equals 18 residues. V lost 4 bases and J lost 6, with 26 bases in between. The chain's CDR3 is CASSLRQAGVLRANEQFF. The CDR3, as DNA: TGCGCCAGCAGCCTCAGACAGGCCGGGGTCCTCCGAGCCAATGAGCAGTTCTTC.